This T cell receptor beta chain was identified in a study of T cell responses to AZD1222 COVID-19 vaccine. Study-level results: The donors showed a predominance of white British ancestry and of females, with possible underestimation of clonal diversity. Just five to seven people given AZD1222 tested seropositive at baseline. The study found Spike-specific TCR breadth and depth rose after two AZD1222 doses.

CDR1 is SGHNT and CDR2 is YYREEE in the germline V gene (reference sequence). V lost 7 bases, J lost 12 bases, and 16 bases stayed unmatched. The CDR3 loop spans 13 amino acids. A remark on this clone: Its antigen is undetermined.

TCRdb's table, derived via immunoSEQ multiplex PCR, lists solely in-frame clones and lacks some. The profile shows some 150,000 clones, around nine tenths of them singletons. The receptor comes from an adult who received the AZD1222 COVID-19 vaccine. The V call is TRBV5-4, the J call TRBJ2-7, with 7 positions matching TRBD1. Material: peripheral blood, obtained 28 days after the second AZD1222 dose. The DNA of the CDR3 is TGTGCCAGCGGCACAAAGGGACAGCCCACTGGGTACTTC. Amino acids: CASGTKGQPTGYF. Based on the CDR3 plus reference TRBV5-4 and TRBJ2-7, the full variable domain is ETGVTQSPTHLIKTRGQQVTLRCSSQSGHNTVSWYQQALGQGPQFIFQYYREEENGRGNFPPRFSGLQFPNYSSELNVNALELDDSALYLCASGTKGQPTGYFGPGTRLTVT.